Reported below is one T cell receptor beta chain. Its antigen is undetermined. The CDR3 runs to 17 residues. Germline loops: CDR1 LGHDT, CDR2 YNNKEL (reference sequence). V was shortened by 0 bases and J by 5 bases, with 16 bases between the two germline ends. The data stem from a study of T-cell memory formation after mild COVID-19. About the study: The study found TCR clusters largely donor specific.

A single record per CDR3 protein comes from TCRdb applying MiXCR to the 5' RACE reads. The profile shows about 470,000 distinct CDR3 sequences, about 18% of them singletons. Study outcomes and limitations: A second wave expanding day 15 to 37 was CD4+-biased; contracting clones were balanced. Whether day 37 second-wave clones are SARS-CoV-2-specific was not confirmed.

The sequencing sample was made of PBMCs or a T cell subset sorted from them (not recorded which). This clonotype was sampled from an adult woman who had mild COVID-19 (a few samples of this study predate the infection). Cell type and time point are not known. The V and J genes are TRBV3-1 and TRBJ2-2; D is ambiguous. CDR3 protein: CASSQETAIGVTGELFF. DNA of the CDR3: TGTGCCAGCAGCCAAGAGACTGCTATCGGTGTGACCGGGGAGCTGTTTTTT.